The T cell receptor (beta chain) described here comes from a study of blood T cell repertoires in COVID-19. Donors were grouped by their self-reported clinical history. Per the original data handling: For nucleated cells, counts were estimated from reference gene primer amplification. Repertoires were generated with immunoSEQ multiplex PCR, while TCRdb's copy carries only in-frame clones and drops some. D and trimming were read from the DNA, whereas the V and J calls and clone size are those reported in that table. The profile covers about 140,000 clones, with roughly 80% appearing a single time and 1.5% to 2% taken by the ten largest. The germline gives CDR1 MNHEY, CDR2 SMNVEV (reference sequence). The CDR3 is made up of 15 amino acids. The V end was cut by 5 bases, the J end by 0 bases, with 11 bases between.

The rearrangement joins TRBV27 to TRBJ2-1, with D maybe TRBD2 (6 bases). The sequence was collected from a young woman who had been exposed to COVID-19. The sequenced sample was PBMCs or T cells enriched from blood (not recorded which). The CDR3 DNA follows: TGTGCCAGCAGTACTAGCTGGAGCTCCTACAATGAGCAGTTCTTC. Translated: CASSTSWSSYNEQFF.